The 25 T cell receptor beta chains below all came from one sample that was sequenced in a study of regulatory T cells in long-lasting Graves disease. Time point described: persistent/refractory GD, antithyroid drugs over 5 years with positive TRAb. PBMC-derived RNA was used for the TCR library. Building the TCR beta libraries relied on iRepertoire HTBI primers, and CDR3 regions underwent Arm-PCR. One entry per CDR3 protein, called by TCRdb with MiXCR from the multiplex PCR reads. The table records over 450,000 distinct CDR3 sequences, roughly a fifth of them present only once. The sample here was peripheral blood mononuclear cells (PBMCs), taken when the disease was refractory, from a patient treated with antithyroid drugs. The receptors come from a female donor with Graves disease.

V gene TRBV6-2 or TRBV6-3 combines with J gene TRBJ2-2; 8 bases map to TRBD2. The CDR3 runs 14 residues. J gave up 7 bases and V 6 bases, and 7 bases lay outside the gene matches. Germline V gene lookup returns CDR1 MNHEY and CDR2 SVGEGT. The CDR3 spells CASRGSGSHGELFF. CDR3 DNA sequence: TGTGCCAGCAGGGGAAGCGGGAGTCACGGGGAGCTGTTTTTT.

This clonotype occurred a few times. The rearrangement uses TRBV7-2 and TRBJ2-7; D gene unclear. The CDR3 is made up of 13 amino acids. V lost 3 bases and J 7 bases, leaving 13 bases between the germline ends. Germline CDR1 is SGHTA and CDR2 is FQGNSA. DNA for the CDR3: TGTGCCAGCAGCTTGCCGGGTGGCCTAGAGCAGTACTTC. Its protein product is CASSLPGGLEQYF.

This clonotype was detected many times. This rearrangement joins TRBV7-2 to TRBJ2-7, with TRBD1 matching over 9 bases. This CDR3 comprises 14 residues. CDR1 is SGHTA and CDR2 is FQGNSA in the germline V gene. V was clipped by 4 bases and J by 3 bases; unmatched bases: 4. DNA for the CDR3: TGTGCCAGCAGCTCCCTGGACAGGGGCTACGAGCAGTACTTC. Its translation: CASSSLDRGYEQYF.

V gene TRBV7-2 combines with J gene TRBJ2-7; 7 nucleotides align to TRBD1. This CDR3 is 13 amino acids long. V lost 5 bases and J lost 5; bases outside the gene matches: 6. The germline gives CDR1 SGHTA, CDR2 FQGNSA. CDR3 protein: CASSIRGPHEQYF. The DNA for the CDR3 is TGTGCCAGCAGCATTAGGGGGCCCCACGAGCAGTACTTC. Looking up the rest from reference TRBV7-2 and TRBJ2-7 gives the full variable domain: GAGVSQSPSNKVTEKGKDVELRCDPISGHTALYWYRQSLGQGLEFLIYFQGNSAPDKSGLPSDRFSAERTGGSVSTLTIQRTQQEDSAVYLCASSIRGPHEQYFGPGTRLTVT.

This clonotype showed up many times. V usage is TRBV6-2 or TRBV6-3 and J usage is TRBJ1-1; D not certain. CDR1 is MNHEY and CDR2 is SVGEGT in the germline V gene. V was pared by 6 bases and J by 1 base, with 9 bases between. CDR3 length equals 13 residues. CDR3 nucleotides: TGTGCCAGCAGCTTTTCCAGGAACACTGAAGCTTTCTTT. Residues: CASSFSRNTEAFF.

The genes are TRBV16 and TRBJ1-6; TRBD1 matches at 11 bases. CDR3 size: 17 residues. The V segment lost 3 bases and the J segment 7 bases; nucleotides outside the gene matches: 8. CDR1 and CDR2 from the germline V gene are KGHSY and FQNENV. CDR3 sequence: CASSHHRTGGPNSPLHF. CDR3 in DNA: TGTGCCAGCAGCCACCATCGGACAGGGGGCCCGAATTCACCCCTCCACTTT.

This clonotype was counted ten times or more. This chain uses TRBV6-1 with TRBJ2-7; TRBD1 is a possible D gene (6 bases). Germline V gives CDR1 MNHNS, CDR2 SASEGT. This CDR3 is 13 amino acids long. V lost 3 bases to trimming and J lost 5 bases, with 11 bases between them. The chain's CDR3 is CASSDGTLDEQYF. The CDR3 DNA sequence: TGTGCCAGCAGTGACGGGACATTGGACGAGCAGTACTTC.

Concerning this clonotype itself: A clone one base away is much larger, so this may be a read error. CDR3 residues: CASTARWTGDYQPRHF. CDR3 in DNA: TGTGCCAGTACTGCTAGATGGACAGGGGACTATCAGCCCCGGCATTTT. The chain carries TRBV6-1 and TRBJ1-5; 9 positions match TRBD1. Germline CDR1 reads MNHNS; CDR2 reads SASEGT. The CDR3 totals 16 residues.

This clonotype has a count of ten or more. The chain carries TRBV12-5 and TRBJ1-2, with D possibly matching TRBD1 (6 bases). The V gene lost 6 bases and the J gene lost 3 bases, with 20 bases spanning the gap. Per the germline V gene, CDR1 is LGHNT and CDR2 is FRNRAP. This CDR3 region has 16 residues. The CDR3 loop is CASGTRTEGHHYGYTF. DNA for the CDR3: TGTGCTAGTGGAACTAGGACTGAGGGACACCACTATGGCTACACCTTC. Supplemented by reference TRBV12-5 and TRBJ1-2, the full variable domain reads DARVTQTPRHKVTEMGQEVTMRCQPILGHNTVFWYRQTMMQGLELLAYFRNRAPLDDSGMPKDRFSAEMPDATLATLKIQPSEPRDSAVYFCASGTRTEGHHYGYTFGSGTRLTVV.

This clonotype was observed many times. The chain couples TRBV19 to TRBJ2-5, with unresolved D. The CDR3 is 13 residues long. Germline V CDR1 and CDR2: LNHDA, SQIVND (reference sequence). The V end lost 8 bases, the J end lost 1 base, and 11 bases lay between the germline ends. The CDR3 protein is CASRVAVQETQYF. The CDR3 DNA reads as TGTGCCAGTCGAGTAGCAGTCCAAGAGACCCAGTACTTC. The whole variable domain, remainder taken from reference TRBV19 and TRBJ2-5, is DGGITQSPKYLFRKEGQNVTLSCEQNLNHDAMYWYRQDPGQGLRLIYYSQIVNDFQKGDIAEGYSVSREKKESFPLTVTSAQKNPTAFYLCASRVAVQETQYFGPGTRLLVL.

Only a few counts were recorded for this clonotype. The V and J genes are TRBV25-1 and TRBJ1-5; D unresolved. The CDR3 consists of 13 residues. From germline, CDR1 is MGHDK and CDR2 SYGVNS. V lost 8 bases and J 4 bases, leaving 12 bases between the germline ends. CDR3 nucleotides: TGTGCCAGCGCTATGGGGAGTAATCAGCCCCAGCATTTT. It yields the protein CASAMGSNQPQHF. Full variable domain (missing parts from reference TRBV25-1 and TRBJ1-5): EADIYQTPRYLVIGTGKKITLECSQTMGHDKMYWYQQDPGMELHLIHYSYGVNSTEKGDLSSESTVSRIRTEHFPLTLESARPSHTSQYLCASAMGSNQPQHFGDGTRLSIL.

The V and J genes are TRBV5-1 and TRBJ2-2; TRBD2 might be the D (5 bases). V was shortened by 2 bases and J by 4 bases, with 12 bases between the two germline ends. The germline gives CDR1 SGHRS, CDR2 YFSETQ. This CDR3 comprises 15 residues. The DNA of the CDR3 is TGCGCCAGCAGCTTCAACAGCGGCGGCACCGGGGAGCTGTTTTTT. It yields the protein CASSFNSGGTGELFF.

This clonotype was observed at least ten times. The chain carries TRBV28 and TRBJ2-7; D gene ambiguous. The germline V and J ends were trimmed by 5 bases and 4 bases, with 6 bases remaining between them. The CDR3 sequence is 11 residues long. Germline V CDR1 and CDR2: MDHEN, SYDVKM. CDR3 residues: CASSRKYEQYF. In DNA form, the CDR3 reads TGTGCCAGCAGTCGCAAGTACGAGCAGTACTTC.

This clonotype has only a few counts. The V call is TRBV9, the J call TRBJ1-5; tentatively, D is TRBD1 (5 bases). This CDR3 is built from 14 residues. Germline V gene lookup returns CDR1 SGDLS and CDR2 YYNGEE. V was pared by 0 bases and J by 6 bases, with 10 bases between. CDR3 region: CASSVGGDGQPQHF. CDR3 coding DNA: TGTGCCAGCAGCGTAGGAGGGGACGGTCAGCCCCAGCATTTT. Full variable domain (missing parts from reference TRBV9 and TRBJ1-5): DSGVTQTPKHLITATGQRVTLRCSPRSGDLSVYWYQQSLDQGLQFLIQYYNGEERAKGNILERFSAQQFPDLHSELNLSSLELGDSALYFCASSVGGDGQPQHFGDGTRLSIL.

V is TRBV10-3 and J is TRBJ1-1; D gene uncertain. The CDR3 sequence is 16 residues long. CDR1 is ENHRY, CDR2 SYGVKD, per germline. V shed 0 bases and J shed 8 bases, with 19 bases lying between them. CDR3 loop: CAISESRGATTEEAFF. Written as DNA, the CDR3 is TGTGCCATCAGTGAGTCTCGGGGAGCAACCACTGAAGAAGCTTTCTTT.

This clonotype has just a few counts. The chain uses TRBV14 and TRBJ1-2; 7 nucleotides line up with TRBD1. The V and J ends lost 8 bases and 4 bases, in that order; junction bases with no gene match: 4. Germline loops: CDR1 SGHDN, CDR2 FVKESK. There are 12 residues in the CDR3. The CDR3 DNA is TGTGCCAGCGCCGGGACAGTCTATGGCTACACCTTC. Translated: CASAGTVYGYTF.

This clonotype was found a few times. The chain is built from TRBV7-9 and TRBJ1-2, with D possibly being TRBD1 (6 bases). Looked up from germline, CDR1 is SEHNR and CDR2 is FQNEAQ (reference sequence). V lost 2 bases, J lost 5 bases, and 21 bases lay in between. The CDR3 covers 17 residues. CDR3 DNA: TGTGCCAGCAGCTTAATAGGCCGCGAGGCAGGGGAATATGGCTACACCTTC. Protein: CASSLIGREAGEYGYTF.

This clonotype appeared many times. V and J are TRBV6-1 and TRBJ1-1, with a tentative D call TRBD1 (6 bases). Trimming stripped 8 bases from V and 3 bases from J, with 19 bases between. The CDR3 is 15 residues long. From germline, CDR1 is MNHNS and CDR2 SASEGT. CDR3 loop: CASAPGGGADTEAFF. The CDR3 DNA sequence: TGTGCCAGCGCCCCGGGGGGGGGGGCTGACACTGAAGCTTTCTTT.

The sample holds a few counts of this clonotype. As DNA, the CDR3 is TGTGCCAGCAGTTACTCGCCCCCGACAGGGGGCTTCTCCTACGAGCAGTACTTC. This gives the protein CASSYSPPTGGFSYEQYF. V gene TRBV27 combines with J gene TRBJ2-7, with TRBD1 matching over 10 bases. The CDR3 has 18 residues. The V and J ends lost 4 bases and 0 bases, in that order; junction bases with no gene match: 12. The germline V gene has CDR1 MNHEY and CDR2 SMNVEV (reference sequence).

Only a few counts were recorded for this clonotype. A read error is possible here, since a much larger clone lies one base away. The chain recombines TRBV11-3 with TRBJ2-5, with 9 bases aligning to TRBD2. The CDR3 is 17 residues long. Germline V CDR1 and CDR2: SGHNT, YENEEA. The CDR3 DNA is TGTTCCAGCAGCCCATTGGCAACTAGCGGGTACCAAGAGACCCAGTACTTC. Protein: CSSSPLATSGYQETQYF.

This clonotype came up many times. V gene TRBV5-5 combines with J gene TRBJ2-5; 8 bases fit TRBD1. Trimming cost V 3 bases and J 5 bases; bases outside gene matches: 6. This CDR3 is 14 amino acids long. Germline lookup yields CDR1 SGHKS and CDR2 YYEKEE (reference sequence). The CDR3 here is CASSSGGQGETQYF. Written as DNA, the CDR3 is TGTGCCAGCAGCTCAGGTGGACAGGGTGAGACCCAGTACTTC.

This clonotype has just a few counts. The chain employs TRBV24-1 and TRBJ1-2, with D perhaps matching TRBD1 (5 bases). Germline V CDR1 and CDR2: KGHDR, SFDVKD. Trimming shortened V by 0 bases and J by 6 bases, and 16 bases separated the two germline ends. This CDR3 is 16 amino acids long. The CDR3 here is CATSDLVRREPDGYTF. As DNA, the CDR3 is TGTGCCACCAGTGATTTGGTACGCAGGGAGCCAGATGGCTACACCTTC.

V usage is TRBV25-1 and J usage is TRBJ1-1; tentatively, D is TRBD1 (6 bases). The CDR3 spans 13 residues. Germline V lookup: CDR1 MGHDK, CDR2 SYGVNS. Between the trimmed V and J ends, which lost 4 bases and 5 bases, there was a span of 11 bases. Here the CDR3 DNA reads TGTGCCAGCAGTGTACAGGGAAGGACTGAAGCTTTCTTT. Translation gives CASSVQGRTEAFF.

A few counts support this clonotype. The rearrangement joins TRBV7-8 to TRBJ1-1; TRBD1 is a possible D gene (5 bases). The CDR3 has 14 residues. CDR1 and CDR2 (germline): SGHVS, FQNEAQ. V was shortened by 0 bases and J by 5 bases, with 10 bases between the two germline ends. CDR3 sequence reads: CASSLASGQTEAFF. The CDR3 DNA reads as TGTGCCAGCAGCTTAGCCTCGGGGCAAACTGAAGCTTTCTTT.

This clonotype was counted between two and nine times. This chain joins TRBV24-1 and TRBJ2-2; D remains ambiguous. This CDR3 is 16 amino acids long. V lost 5 bases, J lost 0 bases, and 12 bases lay in between. From germline, CDR1 is KGHDR and CDR2 SFDVKD. The CDR3 sequence: CATSGGRESNTGELFF. The CDR3 bases are TGTGCCACCAGTGGCGGAAGGGAATCGAACACCGGGGAGCTGTTTTTT.